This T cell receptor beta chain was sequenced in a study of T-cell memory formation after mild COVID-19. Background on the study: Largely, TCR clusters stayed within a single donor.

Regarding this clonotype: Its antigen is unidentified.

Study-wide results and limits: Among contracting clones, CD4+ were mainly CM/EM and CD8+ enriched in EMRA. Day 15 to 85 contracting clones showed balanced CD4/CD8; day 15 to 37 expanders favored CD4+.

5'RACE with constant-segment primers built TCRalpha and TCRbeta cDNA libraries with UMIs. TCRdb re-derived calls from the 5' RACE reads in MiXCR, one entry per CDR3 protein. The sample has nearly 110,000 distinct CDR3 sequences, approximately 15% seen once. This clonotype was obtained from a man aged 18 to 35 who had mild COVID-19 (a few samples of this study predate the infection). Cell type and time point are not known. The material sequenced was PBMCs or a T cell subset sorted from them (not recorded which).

CDR3 nucleotide sequence: TGTGCCAGTGGGACAGGTTACGAGCAGTACTTC. As protein: CASGTGYEQYF. J is TRBJ2-7 and V is TRBV19, with 8 bases lining up with TRBD1. This CDR3 has 11 residues. Per germline, CDR1 LNHDA and CDR2 SQIVND (reference sequence). V dropped 8 bases and J dropped 4; count of bases not matched to a gene: 1.